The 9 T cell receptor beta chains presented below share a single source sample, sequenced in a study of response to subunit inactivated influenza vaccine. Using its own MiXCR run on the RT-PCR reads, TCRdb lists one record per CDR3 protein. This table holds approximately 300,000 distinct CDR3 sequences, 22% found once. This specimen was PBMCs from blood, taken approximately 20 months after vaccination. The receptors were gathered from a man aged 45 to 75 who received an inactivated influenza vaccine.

The CDR3 region has the DNA TGTGCCAGCAGGACGGAGTCCTCTGGGGCCAACGTCCTGACTTTC. It translates to CASRTESSGANVLTF. The V gene is TRBV12-3 or TRBV12-4, the J gene TRBJ2-6; D call uncertain. V lost 6 bases and J 0 bases, leaving 9 bases between the germline ends. The CDR3 consists of 15 residues.

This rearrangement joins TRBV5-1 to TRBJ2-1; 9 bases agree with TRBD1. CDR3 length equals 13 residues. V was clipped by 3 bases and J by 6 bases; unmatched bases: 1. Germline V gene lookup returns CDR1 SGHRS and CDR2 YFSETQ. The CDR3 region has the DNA TGCGCCAGCAGCTGGGGACAGGGCAATGAGCAGTTCTTC. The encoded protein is CASSWGQGNEQFF.

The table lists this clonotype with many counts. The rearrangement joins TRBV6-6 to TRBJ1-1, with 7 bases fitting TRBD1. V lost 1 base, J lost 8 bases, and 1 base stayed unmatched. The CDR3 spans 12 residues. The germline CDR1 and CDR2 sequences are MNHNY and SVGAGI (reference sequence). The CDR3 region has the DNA TGTGCCAGCAGTTACTACAGGGGAGAAGCTTTCTTT. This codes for CASSYYRGEAFF.

CDR3 amino acids: CSARDIVGVSGYQPQHF. CDR3 DNA: TGCAGTGCTAGAGATATCGTCGGTGTATCGGGGTATCAGCCCCAGCATTTT. The V and J genes are TRBV20-1 and TRBJ1-5; D is uncertain. The germline CDR1 and CDR2 sequences are DFQATT and SNEGSKA (reference sequence). Trimming left V 0 bases short and J 5 bases short, with 20 bases between. The CDR3 covers 17 residues.

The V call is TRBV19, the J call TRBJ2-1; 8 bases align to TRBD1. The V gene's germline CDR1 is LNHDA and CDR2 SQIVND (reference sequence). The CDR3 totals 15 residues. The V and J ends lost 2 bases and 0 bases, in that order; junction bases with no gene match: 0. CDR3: CASSIQGASYNEQFF. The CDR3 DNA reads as TGTGCCAGTAGTATACAGGGGGCCTCCTACAATGAGCAGTTCTTC.

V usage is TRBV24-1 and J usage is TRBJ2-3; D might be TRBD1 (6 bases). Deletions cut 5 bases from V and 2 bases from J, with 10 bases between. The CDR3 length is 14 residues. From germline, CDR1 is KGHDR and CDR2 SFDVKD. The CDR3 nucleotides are TGTGCCACCAGTGCTGACAGGACCACAGATACGCAGTATTTT. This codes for CATSADRTTDTQYF.

DNA of the CDR3: TGCGCCAGCAGCTTCACTAGCGCCTACGAGCAGTACTTC. Its translation: CASSFTSAYEQYF. The chain has TRBV5-1 and TRBJ2-7; 7 bases fit TRBD2. CDR1 is SGHRS and CDR2 is YFSETQ in the germline V gene. This CDR3 has 13 residues. V shed 2 bases, J shed 2 bases, and the junction held 1 base outside the gene matches.

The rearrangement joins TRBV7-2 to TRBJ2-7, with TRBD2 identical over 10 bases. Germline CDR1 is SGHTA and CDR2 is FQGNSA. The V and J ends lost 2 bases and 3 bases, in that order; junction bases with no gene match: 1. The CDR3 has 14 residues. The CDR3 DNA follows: TGTGCCAGCAGCTTACAGCGGGGGGGCTACGAGCAGTACTTC. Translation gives CASSLQRGGYEQYF.

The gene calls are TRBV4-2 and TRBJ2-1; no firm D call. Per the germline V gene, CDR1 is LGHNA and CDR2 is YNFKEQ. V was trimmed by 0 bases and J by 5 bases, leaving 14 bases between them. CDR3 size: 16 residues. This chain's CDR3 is CASSQDWLEMDNEQFF. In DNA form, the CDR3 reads TGTGCCAGCAGCCAAGATTGGCTAGAAATGGACAATGAGCAGTTCTTC.